The clone carrying this TCR beta chain is deemed large. As yet, its antigen is unknown. There are 14 residues in the CDR3. V lost 2 bases to trimming and J lost 8 bases, with 13 bases between them. The germline V gene encodes CDR1 SGHAT and CDR2 FQNNGV. Produced via immunoSEQ multiplex PCR; TCRdb's table is partial and in-frame only. Among about 93,000 clones listed, roughly 90% were seen once. The sample originates from a study of OX40 agonist ivuxolimab in advanced cancers. Study details: Patients were dosed with the agonistic anti-OX40 (CD134) antibody ivuxolimab. Three patients, one with hepatocellular carcinoma and two with cutaneous melanoma, responded partially.

Study findings and constraints: With doses of 0.1 to 3.0 mg/kg, CD4+ and CD8+ blood T cells had undergone clonal expansion by week 6. Relative to CD4+ cells, CD8+ T cells on average had more expanded clones.

The chain combines TRBV11-2 with TRBJ2-1; weak D call: TRBD2 (5 bases). The sample consisted of CD4+ or CD8+ T cells sorted from blood, taken in a trial of the OX40 agonist ivuxolimab. This sequence was found in an adult with an advanced solid tumor such as melanoma, head and neck, liver or kidney cancer. CDR3 sequence reads: CASSLSLVRDEQFF. CDR3 DNA sequence: TGTGCCAGCAGCTTATCACTAGTTAGAGATGAGCAGTTCTTC.